The rows below give T cell receptor beta chains drawn from one sample of a study of T cell repertoires in cytomegalovirus infection. TCRdb independently ran MiXCR on the reads; one entry per CDR3 protein. This table holds under 50,000 distinct CDR3 sequences, over 20% found once. For these receptors, no antigen is known. Sample: CD8+ T cells from cultured PBMCs, taken from culture after CMV antigen stimulation. The receptors here all came from a human donor in good health (CMV status not recorded). Some clones in this sample may be carry-over from other donors' samples. The CDR3 runs from the conserved cysteine through the conserved F or W. D genes are given only for firm matches. Not all rows give a size; the values are once, few, many and, for expanded clones, a class.

d_call	v_call	j_call	clone_size	cdr3_nt	cdr3_aa
TRBD1	TRBV2	TRBJ2-7	-	TGTGCCAGCACCGGGGACAGACAACAGCAGTACTTC	CASTGDRQQQYF
-	TRBV7-2	TRBJ2-1	-	TGTGCCAGCAGCCACGGGACCTACAATGAGCAGTTCTTC	CASSHGTYNEQFF
-	TRBV7-6	TRBJ2-5	-	TGTGCCAGCAGCCCCGGGGACCGGGGGACCCAGTACTTC	CASSPGDRGTQYF
TRBD1	TRBV5-4	TRBJ1-4	many	TGTGCCAGCAGCGCCTCCGGGCAGGGGGCCGGAAAACTGTTTTTT	CASSASGQGAGKLFF
-	TRBV6-2/TRBV6-3	TRBJ2-7	few	TGTGCCAGCAGTTACGTGGGGGCGCAAGGCTACGAGCAGTACTTC	CASSYVGAQGYEQYF
-	TRBV12-3/TRBV12-4	TRBJ2-7	-	TGTGCCAGCACCTTTGGGTCTGGGTACGAGCAGTACTTC	CASTFGSGYEQYF
TRBD1	TRBV7-9	TRBJ1-2	few	TGTGCCAGCAGCTTGGGGACAGGGTTTGAGAATGGCTACACCTTC	CASSLGTGFENGYTF
-	TRBV7-9	TRBJ2-5	few	TGTGCCAGCAGCTTAGTGGGTCAGGAGACCCAGTACTTC	CASSLVGQETQYF
TRBD1	TRBV2	TRBJ2-1	-	TGTGCCAGCGAGGGACAGGGGACTCCGAATGAGCAGTTCTTC	CASEGQGTPNEQFF
-	TRBV20-1	TRBJ2-5	-	TGCAGTGCTACTGGTAGTAAAGAGACCCAGTACTTC	CSATGSKETQYF
TRBD1	TRBV15	TRBJ2-3	few	TGTGCCACCAGCCCCAAGGACAGGGGGCTTTTCACAGATACGCAGTATTTT	CATSPKDRGLFTDTQYF
-	TRBV7-2	TRBJ2-7	many	TGTGCCAGCAGCTTAGAGGTTGTGGGGGGCTACGAGCAGTACTTC	CASSLEVVGGYEQYF
-	TRBV7-8	TRBJ2-5	few	TGTGCCAGCATCCAGGCACTAGAAGGAGAGACCCAGTACTTC	CASIQALEGETQYF
-	TRBV7-2	TRBJ2-1	-	TGTGCCAGCAGGGGCGTCAGAGAAGATGAGCAGTTCTTC	CASRGVREDEQFF
-	TRBV27	TRBJ1-1	-	TGTGCCAGCAGTTTATCGGGGGGAATCTCTGAAGCTTTCTTT	CASSLSGGISEAFF
-	TRBV7-8	TRBJ1-5	-	TGTGCCAGCAGCTTAGTGCAGGGCAATCAGCCCCAGCATTTT	CASSLVQGNQPQHF
TRBD2	TRBV7-2	TRBJ2-5	few	TGTGCCAGCAGTACCGGGAGGTACCAAGAGACCCAGTACTTC	CASSTGRYQETQYF
TRBD1	TRBV5-6	TRBJ1-5	few	TGTGCCAGCAGCCCTGGGACAGGGGGCAATCAGCCCCAGCATTTT	CASSPGTGGNQPQHF
-	TRBV6-5	TRBJ2-7	-	TGTGCCAGCAGGGCATCCCGGACACTATCCTACGAGCAGTACTTC	CASRASRTLSYEQYF
-	TRBV7-3	TRBJ2-1	-	TGTGCCAGCAGCTTCCCCTCCGGTGAGCAGTTCTTC	CASSFPSGEQFF
TRBD1	TRBV12-3/TRBV12-4	TRBJ2-7	few	TGTGCCAGCAGTCCAGACAGGGACGTTGCCGAGCAGTACTTC	CASSPDRDVAEQYF
TRBD2	TRBV7-9	TRBJ2-3	-	TGTGCCAGCAGCCCCCGGACTAGCCCAGATACGCAGTATTTT	CASSPRTSPDTQYF
TRBD1	TRBV6-2/TRBV6-3	TRBJ1-2	-	TGTGCCACCCTCCTCCCCCAGGGGGCTCGCGGCTACACCTTC	CATLLPQGARGYTF
-	TRBV12-3/TRBV12-4	TRBJ2-7	few	TGTGCCAGCAGTTTGCAGTCAGACGAGCAGTACTTC	CASSLQSDEQYF
TRBD2	TRBV27	TRBJ2-7	-	TGTGCCAGGATTATTTGGGGAGGGGCCTACGAGCAGTACTTC	CARIIWGGAYEQYF
-	TRBV12-3/TRBV12-4	TRBJ1-5	few	TGTGCCACGTCCGATCCCGGCCGTCCCCAGCATTTT	CATSDPGRPQHF
-	TRBV7-2	TRBJ2-7	-	TGTGCCAGCAGCTTAGGAGTTAGTCCGTCCTACGAGCAGTACTTC	CASSLGVSPSYEQYF
-	TRBV7-6	TRBJ2-7	-	TGTGCCAGCAGCTTAGGGGACCTCTACGAGCAGTACTTC	CASSLGDLYEQYF
-	TRBV27	TRBJ1-5	-	TGTGCCAGCAGTTTATCTTCATATAGCAATCAGCCCCAGCATTTT	CASSLSSYSNQPQHF
TRBD1	TRBV27	TRBJ2-5	few	TGTGCCAGCGAGGACAGGGTGAAAGAGACCCAGTACTTC	CASEDRVKETQYF
-	TRBV12-3/TRBV12-4	TRBJ2-1	-	TGTGCCAGCAGTTTTGGGCCCGCGGCCAATGAGCAGTTCTTC	CASSFGPAANEQFF
-	TRBV6-2/TRBV6-3	TRBJ1-6	once	TGTGCCAGCAGTTCGGCGGGCCAAAGCCGGAATTCACCCCTCCACTTT	CASSSAGQSRNSPLHF
TRBD2	TRBV7-2	TRBJ2-3	few	TGTGCCAGCAGCTTAGGGGAGCGGGGGGGCACAGATACGCAGTATTTT	CASSLGERGGTDTQYF
-	TRBV10-3	TRBJ1-1	-	TGTGCCATCACCCAGGGAGGGGCCACTGAAGCTTTCTTT	CAITQGGATEAFF
TRBD1	TRBV12-3/TRBV12-4	TRBJ2-7	few	TGTGCCAGCAGTTGGGACAGGGTGGCCGAGCAGTACTTC	CASSWDRVAEQYF